The rows below give T cell receptor beta chains drawn from one sample of a study of blood T cell repertoires in COVID-19. Data came from immunoSEQ multiplex PCR; TCRdb stores just in-frame clones and leaves some out. Of about 49,000 clones in the sample, about 86% were seen once. The source material was peripheral blood. Every receptor here comes from a woman older than 75 with COVID-19, enrolled during active disease. Each CDR3 is given with its conserved first and last residue. Each record gives: J gene, V gene, clone size, D gene, CDR3 DNA, CDR3 protein. The D gene is left open where the match is weak. The listing skips clone size in some rows; elsewhere it reads once, few, many or a size class.

J: TRBJ2-3; V: TRBV6-6; size: NA; D: TRBD2; DNA: TGTGCCAGCACCGGGACTAGCATCACAGATACGCAGTATTTT; CDR3: CASTGTSITDTQYF
J: TRBJ2-7; V: TRBV7-2; size: NA; D: NA; DNA: TGTGCCAGCAGTTACGGCGGGACGGATTCTTCTGAGCAGTACTTC; CDR3: CASSYGGTDSSEQYF
J: TRBJ2-7; V: TRBV19; size: NA; D: NA; DNA: TGTGCCAGTAGTACCCAGGGGTCCTACGAGCAGTACTTC; CDR3: CASSTQGSYEQYF
J: TRBJ2-3; V: TRBV7-3; size: few; D: NA; DNA: TGTGCCAGCAGCTTAACGACCTCCGGGGGTAATACGCAGTATTTT; CDR3: CASSLTTSGGNTQYF
J: TRBJ1-1; V: TRBV5-6; size: few; D: TRBD1; DNA: TGTGCCAGCAGCTTGGGTAGGGGGCGCGTGGGCACTGAAGCTTTCTTT; CDR3: CASSLGRGRVGTEAFF
J: TRBJ2-7; V: TRBV6-6; size: once; D: NA; DNA: TGTGCCAGCAGAGTACGAGGGTCAGCCTACGAGCAGTACTTC; CDR3: CASRVRGSAYEQYF
J: TRBJ1-2; V: TRBV7-9; size: NA; D: NA; DNA: TGTGCCAGCATCCTTACGGGGTCAGGACTTAACTATGGCTACACCTTC; CDR3: CASILTGSGLNYGYTF
J: TRBJ2-5; V: TRBV13; size: NA; D: TRBD1; DNA: TGTGCCAGCAGCCCTCGGACAGGGGAAGAGACCCAGTACTTC; CDR3: CASSPRTGEETQYF
J: TRBJ2-2; V: TRBV5-4; size: few; D: NA; DNA: TGTGCCAGTAAAAGCGGTCCGAACACCGGGGAGCTGTTTTTT; CDR3: CASKSGPNTGELFF
J: TRBJ2-1; V: TRBV7-2; size: NA; D: NA; DNA: TGTGCCAGCAGCTCACCCCGGGCTAGCGACTACAATGAGCAGTTCTTC; CDR3: CASSSPRASDYNEQFF
J: TRBJ2-1; V: TRBV7-3; size: NA; D: NA; DNA: TGTGCCAGCAGCTTAGCAGCGGAGCACAATGAGCAGTTCTTC; CDR3: CASSLAAEHNEQFF
J: TRBJ2-1; V: TRBV19; size: NA; D: NA; DNA: TGTGCCAGTAACCCAGGGGTTAGGTCCTACAATGAGCAGTTCTTC; CDR3: CASNPGVRSYNEQFF
J: TRBJ2-1; V: TRBV3-1/TRBV3-2; size: NA; D: TRBD2; DNA: TGTGCCAGCAGCCAAGTAGCGGGAGGAACCTACAATGAGCAGTTCTTC; CDR3: CASSQVAGGTYNEQFF
J: TRBJ1-6; V: TRBV5-6; size: NA; D: NA; DNA: TGTGCCAGCAGCTTCGAACAGCACCATAATTCACCCCTCCACTTT; CDR3: CASSFEQHHNSPLHF
J: TRBJ2-3; V: TRBV19; size: NA; D: TRBD2; DNA: TGTGCCAGTAGTGAGCGACTAGCGGGAGACACAGATACGCAGTATTTT; CDR3: CASSERLAGDTDTQYF
J: TRBJ1-6; V: TRBV5-4; size: few; D: TRBD1; DNA: TGTGCCAGCAGCGCAGACAGGGTTAATAATTCACCCCTCCACTTT; CDR3: CASSADRVNNSPLHF
J: TRBJ2-7; V: TRBV19; size: few; D: TRBD2; DNA: TGTGCCAGTAGTATCGGGAGGAGCGAAGAGCAGTACTTC; CDR3: CASSIGRSEEQYF
J: TRBJ2-5; V: TRBV6-2/TRBV6-3; size: few; D: TRBD1; DNA: TGTGCCAGCAGTGGACAGGGAGGAGTGGAGACCCAGTACTTC; CDR3: CASSGQGGVETQYF
J: TRBJ2-7; V: TRBV2; size: NA; D: TRBD1; DNA: TGTGCCACGGACAGGGGGAGTGTATACGAGCAGTACTTC; CDR3: CATDRGSVYEQYF
J: TRBJ1-2; V: TRBV6-1; size: NA; D: NA; DNA: TGTGCCAGCAGTGAGCACGGTTCTAACTATGGCTACACCTTC; CDR3: CASSEHGSNYGYTF
J: TRBJ2-1; V: TRBV6-4; size: NA; D: TRBD2; DNA: TGTGCCAGCAGTGAGTTCCCGTTAGCGGGCTCCTACAATGAGCAGTTCTTC; CDR3: CASSEFPLAGSYNEQFF
J: TRBJ2-7; V: TRBV28; size: NA; D: NA; DNA: TGTGCCAGCAGTTTATCACCAGGGTGGGGCTACGAGCAGTACTTC; CDR3: CASSLSPGWGYEQYF
J: TRBJ2-7; V: TRBV19; size: NA; D: TRBD2; DNA: TGTGCCAGTAGTATCCCCGGGACTAGCCTCTACGAGCAGTACTTC; CDR3: CASSIPGTSLYEQYF
J: TRBJ1-5; V: TRBV27; size: NA; D: TRBD1; DNA: TGTGCCAGCAGTTTCAGGACAGGGGCGAATCAGCCCCAGCATTTT; CDR3: CASSFRTGANQPQHF
J: TRBJ1-6; V: TRBV5-1; size: NA; D: TRBD1; DNA: TGCGCCAGCAGCCCTGACAGGGGCAGTTCACCCCTCCACTTT; CDR3: CASSPDRGSSPLHF
J: TRBJ2-2; V: TRBV27; size: few; D: NA; DNA: TGTGCCAGCAGTCGCGGGACGGCCACCGGGGAGCTGTTTTTT; CDR3: CASSRGTATGELFF
J: TRBJ2-2; V: TRBV28; size: NA; D: TRBD2; DNA: TGTGCCAGCTGCCCTACTAGCGCGAACACCGGGGAGCTGTTTTTT; CDR3: CASCPTSANTGELFF
J: TRBJ2-1; V: TRBV29-1; size: NA; D: TRBD1; DNA: TGCAGCGCCGAACCGACCGACAGGGGGCGAGGGGTGCAGTTCTTC; CDR3: CSAEPTDRGRGVQFF
J: TRBJ2-2; V: TRBV12-5; size: NA; D: TRBD1; DNA: TGTGCTAGTGGTTATTCCCAAACCGGGACAGGGAACACCGGGGAGCTGTTTTTT; CDR3: CASGYSQTGTGNTGELFF
J: TRBJ2-1; V: TRBV12-3/TRBV12-4; size: NA; D: NA; DNA: TGTGCCAGCCGGTACGACAATGAGCAGTTCTTC; CDR3: CASRYDNEQFF
J: TRBJ2-2; V: TRBV6-2/TRBV6-3; size: NA; D: NA; DNA: TGTGCCAGCAGTTATCCCCTCACCGGGGAGCTGTTTTTT; CDR3: CASSYPLTGELFF
J: TRBJ1-1; V: TRBV18; size: NA; D: NA; DNA: TGTGCCAGCTCACTTACAGGGATGAACACTGAAGCTTTCTTT; CDR3: CASSLTGMNTEAFF
J: TRBJ2-1; V: TRBV5-4; size: NA; D: TRBD2; DNA: TGTGCCAGCAGCTTGGCCCTAGCGGGATTGAATGAGCAGTTCTTC; CDR3: CASSLALAGLNEQFF
J: TRBJ2-7; V: TRBV18; size: NA; D: NA; DNA: TGTGCCAGCTCTCTTGCTGACAGGCCCTACGAGCAGTACTTC; CDR3: CASSLADRPYEQYF
J: TRBJ1-2; V: TRBV18; size: NA; D: NA; DNA: TGTGCCAGCTCACCGACAGCTAACTATGGCTACACCTTC; CDR3: CASSPTANYGYTF
J: TRBJ2-7; V: TRBV3-1/TRBV3-2; size: NA; D: TRBD2; DNA: TGTGCCAGCAGCCAAGATAGGGGACTAGCGGGACGAAGCGGTTACGAGCAGTACTTC; CDR3: CASSQDRGLAGRSGYEQYF
J: TRBJ2-5; V: TRBV19; size: NA; D: NA; DNA: TGTGCCAGTAGTATAGCCCCGGGGAAAGAGACCCAGTACTTC; CDR3: CASSIAPGKETQYF
J: TRBJ1-1; V: TRBV7-9; size: NA; D: TRBD1; DNA: TGTGCCAGCAGCTTACCCCTACCGGGACAGCGCTGGGGCACTGAAGCTTTCTTT; CDR3: CASSLPLPGQRWGTEAFF
J: TRBJ2-6; V: TRBV27; size: NA; D: TRBD1; DNA: TGTGCCAGCAGTTGGACAGGGGGCGCTGGGGCCAACGTCCTGACTTTC; CDR3: CASSWTGGAGANVLTF
J: TRBJ2-3; V: TRBV29-1; size: NA; D: TRBD2; DNA: TGCAGCTTAACACAGACTAGCCTCACAGATACGCAGTATTTT; CDR3: CSLTQTSLTDTQYF
J: TRBJ1-6; V: TRBV5-6; size: once; D: NA; DNA: TGTGCCAGCAGCTTGCCCTCTACAGGGCTAGGTTCACCCCTCCACTTT; CDR3: CASSLPSTGLGSPLHF
J: TRBJ2-5; V: TRBV2; size: NA; D: TRBD1; DNA: TGTGCCAGCAGTCCCTCCCGGGACAGAGAAGAGACCCAGTACTTC; CDR3: CASSPSRDREETQYF